The 4 T cell receptor beta chains presented below share a single source sample, sequenced in a study of T cell repertoires in cytomegalovirus infection (dated by TCRdb to between 2019 and 2020). Instrument used: Illumina HiSeq 1500. Starting from the raw public reads, TCRdb applied fastp trimming at Q25, assembled clones with MiXCR and retained in-frame beta chains. Every entry covers one CDR3 protein and lists the most common genes and DNA from its rows. The sample profile shows about 150,000 distinct CDR3 sequences; over 15% of them were found once. Roughly a sixth of the sample lies in the top ten. Sequencing input: CD8+ T cells from PBMCs. The receptors derive from a human donor in good health (CMV status not recorded). Some clones in this sample may be carry-over from other donors' samples.

This clonotype was picked up a small number of times. The chain combines TRBV28 with TRBJ1-5; possible D gene TRBD1, 6 bases. CDR1 is MDHEN and CDR2 is SYDVKM in the germline V gene. This CDR3 comprises 14 residues. V was pared by 7 bases and J by 6 bases, with 16 bases between. The CDR3 DNA follows: TGTGCCAGCATTGTGGGGGGACAAGGTCAGCCCCAGCATTTT. The encoded protein is CASIVGGQGQPQHF.

This sequence joins TRBV10-3 and TRBJ2-2, with D perhaps assigned TRBD1 or TRBD2 (5 bases each). The CDR3 runs to 15 residues. CDR1 is ENHRY, CDR2 SYGVKD, per germline. Trimming took off 2 bases at V and 4 bases at J, with 11 bases between the two ends. The CDR3 here is CAISERGRPTGELFF. The CDR3 DNA is TGTGCCATCAGTGAGAGGGGACGCCCCACCGGGGAGCTGTTTTTT.

The V call is TRBV12-3 or TRBV12-4, the J call TRBJ2-1; TRBD1 is a possible D gene (6 bases). Trimming took off 1 base at V and 14 bases at J, with 12 bases between the two ends. CDR3 size: 12 residues. CDR3 DNA: TGTGCCAGCAGTTTAGGGGGGCCTTGGAAGTTCTTC. Protein: CASSLGGPWKFF.

The chain joins TRBV27 to TRBJ1-2; tentative D call: TRBD1 (5 bases). V lost 0 bases and J 4 bases, leaving 18 bases between the germline ends. The germline V gene has CDR1 MNHEY and CDR2 SMNVEV (reference sequence). The CDR3 extends over 17 amino acids. The CDR3 nucleotides are TGTGCCAGCAGTTTATCGAGTGCGGCAGGGAAAATCTATGGCTACACCTTC. Amino acid sequence: CASSLSSAAGKIYGYTF.